These T cell receptor beta chains were read from a single sample in a study of T cells in localized non-small cell lung cancer. Clones were read by immunoSEQ multiplex PCR, and TCRdb kept only the in-frame ones, dropping some. The table records some 140,000 clones, 89% of them present only once. Sequencing was performed on peripheral blood, taken before any cancer treatment. The receptors derive from a female donor older than 55 with stage I lung adenocarcinoma. The CDR3 runs from the conserved cysteine through the conserved F or W. The D gene is left open where the match is weak. Rows may omit the clone size; those that give it use once, few, many or a size class.

CDR3nt	CDR3aa	v_gene	j_gene	abundance	d_gene
TGTGCCAGCAGTCCCCGGGACAAAATAGCAACTAATGAAAAACTGTTTTTT	CASSPRDKIATNEKLFF	TRBV28	TRBJ1-4	-	-
TGTGCCAGCAGCTTACTCCTAGCGGACCGCTACGAGCAGTACTTC	CASSLLLADRYEQYF	TRBV11-2	TRBJ2-7	-	TRBD2
TGTGCCAGCAGCCCCGGGACAGTCAACTATGGCTACACCTTC	CASSPGTVNYGYTF	TRBV28	TRBJ1-2	-	TRBD1
TGTGCCAGTAGTGTTCAGGGGCAGGGGAGGAATGAGCAGTTCTTC	CASSVQGQGRNEQFF	TRBV19	TRBJ2-1	-	-
TGTGCCAGCAGCCCTGCTCGGAACACAGATACGCAGTATTTT	CASSPARNTDTQYF	TRBV4-2	TRBJ2-3	-	-
TGCGCCAGCAGTCAATCTGTCGGTTTT	CASSQSVGF	TRBV23-1	TRBJ2-7	-	-
TGTGCCAGCAGCGCCGACCCCCCGACAGGGTTAATCAATGAGCAGTTCTTC	CASSADPPTGLINEQFF	TRBV9	TRBJ2-1	-	TRBD1
TGTGCCAGCAGTTTCTGGGAACCCAGACCGATCGAGCAGTACTTC	CASSFWEPRPIEQYF	TRBV28	TRBJ2-7	-	-
TGTGCCTGGAGTGACCCCAAGCAGCGGGAGTTCTTCTTC	CAWSDPKQREFFF	TRBV30	TRBJ2-1	-	TRBD2
TGCGCCAGCAGTGGCGGCCCACCCGCGGGCCCCGGGGAGCTGTTTTTT	CASSGGPPAGPGELFF	TRBV10-1	TRBJ2-2	few	-
TGCGCCAGCAGCTTGGTTCCCTCGGATACGCAGTATTTT	CASSLVPSDTQYF	TRBV5-1	TRBJ2-3	few	-
TGCAGCGTTGAAGACGGGGGGCTAGGGACCTACGAGCAGTACTTC	CSVEDGGLGTYEQYF	TRBV29-1	TRBJ2-7	-	-
TGTGCCAGCAGCGTGGTGTATACGCAGTATTTT	CASSVVYTQYF	TRBV5-8	TRBJ2-3	-	-
TGTGCCAGTAGTATTGGCACCAGCACAGATACGCAGTATTTT	CASSIGTSTDTQYF	TRBV19	TRBJ2-3	-	-
TGTGCCATCAGCGGGGTCTCCAACACTGAAGCTTTCTTT	CAISGVSNTEAFF	TRBV10-3	TRBJ1-1	-	-
TGTGCCAGTCGAGGGGATTATTACGGCTACACCTTC	CASRGDYYGYTF	TRBV19	TRBJ1-2	-	-
TGTGCCAGCAGCCGGACTAGCAACTCCTACGAGCAGTACTTC	CASSRTSNSYEQYF	TRBV7-6	TRBJ2-7	-	TRBD2
TGTGCCAGCAGCGTGCGCGGGAGCGACGGGAGCTCTGGAAACACCATATATTTT	CASSVRGSDGSSGNTIYF	TRBV9	TRBJ1-3	-	-
TGTGCCAGCACAGCACCGGAGACCCAGTACTTC	CASTAPETQYF	TRBV2	TRBJ2-5	-	-
TGTGCCAGCAGCTTGGCCGGGGGGCCCGGGGAGCTGTTTTTT	CASSLAGGPGELFF	TRBV5-4	TRBJ2-2	-	-
TGCAGCGTCGAACCGAACGGACAGGGCGGGGGAGAGACCCAGTACTTC	CSVEPNGQGGGETQYF	TRBV29-1	TRBJ2-5	-	-
TGTGCCAGCAGTGACGCGGGGGTCGGGTCGAACACCGGGGAGCTGTTTTTT	CASSDAGVGSNTGELFF	TRBV25-1	TRBJ2-2	-	TRBD2
TGCGCCAGCGGGTATGAGCGAGGTACCTACGAGCAGTACTTC	CASGYERGTYEQYF	TRBV5-1	TRBJ2-7	-	-
TGTGCCAGCAGCGTAGGGGCGGGGGCCAGTGTATCCTACGAGCAGTACTTC	CASSVGAGASVSYEQYF	TRBV9	TRBJ2-7	once	-
TGTGCCAGTAGTATCTTTAGGGGGCGGACCGGGGAGCTGTTTTTT	CASSIFRGRTGELFF	TRBV19	TRBJ2-2	-	TRBD1
TGTGCCAGCAGTTACGCGACAGGGTCCGAGACCCAGTACTTC	CASSYATGSETQYF	TRBV6-5	TRBJ2-5	-	TRBD1
TGTGCCATCAAGGGTCCGGCTAATGAAAAACTGTTTTTT	CAIKGPANEKLFF	TRBV7-2	TRBJ1-4	-	-
TGTGCCAGCAGCCCCCACGGACAGGGCTACAATGAGCAGTTCTTC	CASSPHGQGYNEQFF	TRBV9	TRBJ2-1	-	TRBD1
TGTGCCTGGGGGTTGACAGGGGGCTTTGGTGGCTACACCTTC	CAWGLTGGFGGYTF	TRBV30	TRBJ1-2	-	TRBD1
TGTGCCAGCAGCTTATATGAGACCCAGTACTTC	CASSLYETQYF	TRBV11-2	TRBJ2-5	-	-
TGTGCCATCAGTGACGGGGGTCTAGATAACTATGGCTACACCTTC	CAISDGGLDNYGYTF	TRBV10-3	TRBJ1-2	-	-
TGTGCCAGCAGCCAAGAAACAGGGGATAATTCACCCCTCCACTTT	CASSQETGDNSPLHF	TRBV4-2	TRBJ1-6	once	TRBD1
TGCGCCAGCAGCTCCGGGACAGGGGGCAAAGAGCAGTACTTC	CASSSGTGGKEQYF	TRBV10-1	TRBJ2-7	-	TRBD1
TGTGCCAGCAGGACGGAAGGACAAAAGGGGACGGATGAGCAGTTCTTC	CASRTEGQKGTDEQFF	TRBV27	TRBJ2-1	-	-
TGCAGTGCTAGAGGCGGCAATGAGCAGTTCTTC	CSARGGNEQFF	TRBV20-1	TRBJ2-1	once	-
TGCGCCAGCAGCTTAGCTAGACAGTACGAGCAGTACTTC	CASSLARQYEQYF	TRBV5-1	TRBJ2-7	-	-
TGTGCCAGCAGCTTCATGCGACTCAGCACAGATACGCAGTATTTT	CASSFMRLSTDTQYF	TRBV5-6	TRBJ2-3	-	-